What follows are 15 T cell receptor gamma chains derived from one specimen sequenced in a study of intestinal T cells in coeliac disease. About 10 formalin-fixed paraffin-embedded scrolls, each 5 µm thick, supplied each case's genomic DNA. TRG repertoires were amplified with LymphoTrack primers from 200 ng of biopsy DNA. TCRdb re-analyzed the multiplex PCR reads via CATT. The table lists 650 to 900 gamma-chain clones, approximately 41% of them singletons. The sequenced sample consisted of a duodenal biopsy. All receptors come from a human donor with celiac disease.

The chain joins TRGV5 to TRGJ1 or TRGJ2. CDR3 length: 16 residues. V lost 0 bases, J lost 3 bases, and 11 bases stayed unmatched. Germline loops: CDR1 VINAFY, CDR2 YDVSNSKD. The CDR3 nucleotides are TGTGCCACCTGGGACAGGCTCTCTAGGGTTTATTATAAGAAACTCTTT. Translated: CATWDRLSRVYYKKLF.

Relative to its sample, this clone is large. At one end the junction does not follow the germline gene, possibly because of a read error. The chain has TRGV8 and TRGJ1 or TRGJ2. CDR1 VENAVY and CDR2 YDSYNSRV come from the germline V gene. This CDR3 contains 13 residues. CDR3 DNA: TGTGCCACCTGGGATAGGTGGGATTATAAAAAACTCTTT. This gives the protein CATWDRWDYKKLF.

This chain links TRGV8 with TRGJP1. Looked up from germline, CDR1 is VENAVY and CDR2 is YDSYNSRV. The CDR3 is 13 residues long. CDR3 in DNA: TGTGCACCTGGGATGAGTGCTGGTTGGTTCAAGATATTT. Amino acids: CAPGMSAGWFKIF.

This clone was detected a few times. The chain has TRGV11 and TRGJP1. TRGV11 is known as an ORF, though its function is uncertain. The V and J ends lost 9 bases and 4 bases, in that order; junction bases with no gene match: 5. The CDR3 loop spans 13 amino acids. CDR3 in amino acids: CACWVSTGWFKIF. CDR3 bases: TGTGCCTGCTGGGTAAGCACTGGTTGGTTCAAGATATTT.

With regard to this clone: The germline gene is not matched at one end of the junction; a read error may be the cause. The chain carries TRGV3 and TRGJ1 or TRGJ2. CDR3 length: 10 residues. Germline assignment: CDR1 VTNTFY and CDR2 YDVSTARD (reference sequence). The CDR3 DNA reads as TGTGCCTCCATATATTATAAGAAACTCTTC. This gives the protein CASIYYKKLF.

The J gene is TRGJ1 or TRGJ2, the V gene TRGV4. Per germline, CDR1 EGSTGY and CDR2 YDSYTSSV. After removal of 4 bases from V and 5 bases from J, the junction contained 11 bases not matched to a gene. The CDR3 extends over 14 amino acids. The chain's CDR3 is CATWDGARDYKKLF. Written as DNA, the CDR3 is TGTGCCACCTGGGACGGGGCCCGAGATTATAAGAAACTCTTT.

This clone was seen more than once but under ten times. This sequence is one base from a far larger clone and is likely a read error. Other DNA sequences in this specimen translate into the identical CDR3. This chain uses TRGV10 with TRGJP1. TRGV10 is recorded as an ORF, its role being uncertain. There are 13 residues in the CDR3. The CDR3: CAAWDTTGWFKIF. The CDR3 DNA reads as TGTGCTGCGTGGGATACTACTGGTTGGTTCAAGATATTT.

The chain combines TRGV4 with TRGJ1 or TRGJ2. There are 19 residues in the CDR3. Per the germline V gene, CDR1 is EGSTGY and CDR2 is YDSYTSSV. Trimming took 8 bases from V and 4 from J; bases not matched to a gene: 29. The CDR3 protein is CATLGPVAGPEAMYYKKLF. DNA of the CDR3: TGTGCCACCTTGGGTCCTGTTGCTGGGCCCGAAGCGATGTATTATAAGAAACTCTTT.

The gene calls are TRGV10 and TRGJ1 or TRGJ2. TRGV10 is treated as an ORF (open reading frame) with a function not yet certain. After removal of 8 bases from V and 3 bases from J, the junction contained 5 bases not matched to a gene. This CDR3 comprises 12 residues. CDR3: CAAWVRYYKKLF. CDR3 DNA: TGTGCTGCGTGGGTGCGTTATTATAAGAAACTCTTT.

The V call is TRGV10, the J call TRGJ1 or TRGJ2. TRGV10 is identified as an open reading frame with a role that is uncertain. Trimming took 14 bases from V and 9 from J; bases not matched to a gene: 11. The CDR3 consists of 10 residues. The CDR3 region is CACVVLKKLF. DNA of the CDR3: TGTGCTTGCGTGGTGCTTAAGAAACTCTTT.

By sample fraction, this clone is large. The chain recombines TRGV4 with TRGJ1 or TRGJ2. Germline CDR1 EGSTGY, CDR2 YDSYTSSV. With V trimmed by 0 bases and J by 2 bases, 4 bases remained unmatched. The CDR3 is 14 residues long. CDR3 residues: CATWDGLDYYKKLF. CDR3 nucleotides: TGTGCCACCTGGGATGGGCTAGATTATTATAAGAAACTCTTT.

This chain connects TRGV4 to TRGJ1 or TRGJ2. The trim removed 6 bases at V and 9 bases at J, leaving 11 bases unmatched. This CDR3 is 12 amino acids long. Germline-derived CDR1 and CDR2 are EGSTGY and YDSYTSSV. The CDR3 DNA follows: TGTGCCACCTGGTTCCTTATTATTAAGAAACTCTTT. Protein product: CATWFLIIKKLF.

As concerns this clone: TCRdb attributes to this sequence the protein of a much larger clone, which differs from the DNA translation at residue 8; a read error is likely, and the protein displayed is translated from the DNA. V is TRGV8 and J is TRGJP2. V shed 4 bases and J 3 bases; nucleotides not matched to a gene: 8. Germline lookup yields CDR1 VENAVY and CDR2 YDSYNSRV. CDR3 size: 15 residues. For the CDR3, the DNA is TGTGCCACCTGGGAACGATATGGTAGTGATTGGATCAAGACGTTT. Residues: CATWERYGSDWIKTF.

The chain couples TRGV2 to TRGJ1 or TRGJ2. The germline V gene has CDR1 EGSNGY and CDR2 YDSYNSKV. This CDR3 is built from 10 residues. Trimming cost V 2 bases and J 15 bases; bases outside gene matches: 7. This CDR3 reads CATWDVRGLF. The DNA for the CDR3 is TGTGCCACCTGGGACGTCCGAGGACTCTTT.

The chain uses TRGV4 and TRGJ1 or TRGJ2. The CDR3 contains 13 residues. V was pared by 10 bases and J by 12 bases, with 21 bases of the junction left unmatched. Looked up from germline, CDR1 is EGSTGY and CDR2 is YDSYTSSV. For the CDR3, the DNA is TGTGCCACTGGGAGGCCCGAGATTATAATGAAACTCTTT. This codes for CATGRPEIIMKLF.